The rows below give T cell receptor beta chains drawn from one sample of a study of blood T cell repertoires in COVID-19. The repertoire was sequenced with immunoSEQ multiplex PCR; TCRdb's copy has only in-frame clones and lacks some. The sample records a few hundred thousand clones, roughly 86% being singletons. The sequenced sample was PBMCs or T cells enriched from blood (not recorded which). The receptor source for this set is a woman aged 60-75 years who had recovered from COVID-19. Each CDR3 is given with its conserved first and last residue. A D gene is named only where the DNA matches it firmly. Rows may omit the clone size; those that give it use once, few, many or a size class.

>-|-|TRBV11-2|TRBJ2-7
CASSWIREDEQYF
TGTGCCAGCAGCTGGATCAGGGAGGACGAGCAGTACTTC
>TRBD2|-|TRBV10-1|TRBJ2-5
CASSDQRGGRETQYF
TGCGCCAGCAGTGACCAGCGGGGGGGCCGTGAGACCCAGTACTTC
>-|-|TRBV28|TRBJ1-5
CASSLSGLVNQPQHF
TGTGCCAGCAGTTTATCGGGACTTGTAAATCAGCCCCAGCATTTT
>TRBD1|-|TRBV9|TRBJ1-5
CASSVGVQGGSNQPQHF
TGTGCCAGCAGCGTAGGGGTCCAGGGGGGCAGCAATCAGCCCCAGCATTTT
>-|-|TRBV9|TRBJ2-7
CASRGDSYEQYF
TGTGCCAGCAGGGGCGACAGCTACGAGCAGTACTTC
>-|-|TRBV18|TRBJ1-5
CASSPDGNQPQHF
TGTGCCAGCTCACCCGACGGGAATCAGCCCCAGCATTTT
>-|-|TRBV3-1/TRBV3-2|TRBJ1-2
CASSQGVIGYTF
TGTGCCAGCAGCCAAGGCGTGATCGGCTACACCTTC
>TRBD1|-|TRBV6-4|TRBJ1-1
CASNPPRLPRDRNTEAFF
TGTGCCAGCAACCCTCCTAGGCTACCACGGGACAGAAACACTGAAGCTTTCTTT
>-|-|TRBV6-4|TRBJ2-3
CASRRGFYSTDTQYF
TGTGCCAGCCGACGGGGATTCTATAGCACAGATACGCAGTATTTT
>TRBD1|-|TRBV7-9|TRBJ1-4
CASRALAGTGQTLFF
TGTGCCAGCAGGGCCCTCGCCGGGACAGGCCAAACACTGTTTTTT
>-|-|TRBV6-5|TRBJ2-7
CASSSPRLESNEQYF
TGTGCCAGCAGTTCCCCTCGCCTCGAGAGCAACGAGCAGTACTTC
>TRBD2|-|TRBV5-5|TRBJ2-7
CASSNPSGSSYEQYF
TGTGCCAGCAGTAATCCAAGCGGGAGCTCCTACGAGCAGTACTTC
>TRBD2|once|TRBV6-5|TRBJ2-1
CAVLTSGTSHNEQFF
TGTGCCGTCCTAACTTCCGGGACTAGCCACAATGAGCAGTTCTTC
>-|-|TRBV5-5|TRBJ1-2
CASSLLQGGGYTF
TGTGCCAGCAGCTTACTCCAGGGTGGCGGCTACACCTTC
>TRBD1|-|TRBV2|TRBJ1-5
CASKGQGHNQPQHF
TGTGCCAGCAAGGGACAGGGCCATAATCAGCCCCAGCATTTT
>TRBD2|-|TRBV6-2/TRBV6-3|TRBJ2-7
CASSYETLAGPTGEQYF
TGTGCCAGCAGTTACGAAACCCTAGCGGGTCCTACTGGGGAGCAGTACTTC
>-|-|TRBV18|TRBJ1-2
CASSPFTDYGYTF
TGTGCCAGCTCACCATTTACAGACTATGGCTACACCTTC
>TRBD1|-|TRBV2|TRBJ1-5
CASNQDPGTGGDQPQHF
TGTGCCAGCAACCAAGACCCCGGGACAGGGGGCGATCAGCCCCAGCATTTT
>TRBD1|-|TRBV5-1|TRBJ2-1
CASNPPGQSSYNEQFF
TGCGCCAGCAACCCCCCGGGACAGAGCTCCTACAATGAGCAGTTCTTC
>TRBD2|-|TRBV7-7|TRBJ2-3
CASSSGLAGDTQYF
TGTGCTAGCAGTTCCGGACTAGCGGGTGATACGCAGTATTTT
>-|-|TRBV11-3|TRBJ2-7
CARPQGETSRFYEQYF
TGTGCCAGGCCGCAGGGTGAGACATCCCGTTTCTACGAGCAGTACTTC
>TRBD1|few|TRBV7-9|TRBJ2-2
CASSLVRDRGSGELFF
TGTGCCAGCAGCTTAGTCCGGGACAGGGGATCCGGGGAGCTGTTTTTT
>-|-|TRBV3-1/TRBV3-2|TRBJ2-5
CASSQAGREETQYF
TGTGCCAGCAGCCAAGCGGGAAGGGAAGAGACCCAGTACTTC
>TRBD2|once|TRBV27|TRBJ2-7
CASSLFSSGSLYEQYF
TGTGCCAGCAGTTTATTCTCTAGCGGGAGTCTATACGAGCAGTACTTC
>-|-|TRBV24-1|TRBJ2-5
CATSDQTVPGTQYF
TGTGCCACCAGTGATCAGACAGTCCCGGGGACCCAGTACTTC
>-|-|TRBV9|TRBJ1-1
CASSPRNTEAFF
TGTGCCAGCAGCCCTCGGAACACTGAAGCTTTCTTT
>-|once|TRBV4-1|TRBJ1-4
CASSQDGRIANEKLFF
TGCGCCAGCAGCCAAGACGGGAGGATTGCTAATGAAAAACTGTTTTTT
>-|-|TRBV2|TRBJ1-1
CASSAFTEAFF
TGTGCCAGCAGTGCGTTTACTGAAGCTTTCTTT
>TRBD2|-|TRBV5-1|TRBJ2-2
CASSSRAGDTGELFF
TGCGCCAGCAGCTCCAGAGCGGGAGACACCGGGGAGCTGTTTTTT
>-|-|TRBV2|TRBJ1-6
CASSEGILGGNSPLHF
TGTGCCAGCAGTGAAGGTATCCTGGGGGGTAATTCACCCCTCCACTTT
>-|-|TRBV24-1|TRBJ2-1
CATSDPGGNASNEQFF
TGTGCCACCAGTGACCCTGGAGGGAACGCTTCTAATGAGCAGTTCTTC
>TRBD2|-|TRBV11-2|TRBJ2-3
CASRAGGLAGALDTQYF
TGTGCCAGCAGGGCCGGGGGCCTAGCGGGGGCGCTTGATACGCAGTATTTT
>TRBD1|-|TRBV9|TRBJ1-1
CASSSGGRTEAFF
TGTGCCAGCAGTTCAGGGGGTCGGACTGAAGCTTTCTTT
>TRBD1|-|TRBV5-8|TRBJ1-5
CASSLGQGSINQPQHF
TGTGCCAGCAGCTTAGGACAGGGGTCGATCAATCAGCCCCAGCATTTT
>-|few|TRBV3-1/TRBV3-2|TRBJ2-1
CASSQVSARTYNEQFF
TGTGCCAGCAGCCAAGTGAGCGCAAGGACCTACAATGAGCAGTTCTTC
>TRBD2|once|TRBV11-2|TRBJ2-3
CASSLTTSGGAYGRDTQYF
TGTGCCAGCAGCTTAACCACTAGCGGGGGGGCTTATGGGCGAGATACGCAGTATTTT
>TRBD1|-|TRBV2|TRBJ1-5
CARRTGDLQPQHF
TGTGCCAGAAGGACAGGGGATCTTCAGCCCCAGCATTTT
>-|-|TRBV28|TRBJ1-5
CASSLGGVGQPQHF
TGTGCCAGCAGCCTGGGAGGGGTGGGTCAGCCCCAGCATTTT
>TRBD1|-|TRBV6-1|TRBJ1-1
CASSEFTGEISTEAFF
TGTGCCAGCAGTGAATTTACAGGGGAAATTTCGACTGAAGCTTTCTTT
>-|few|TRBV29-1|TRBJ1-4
CSVSTVYGKLFF
TGCAGCGTTAGCACAGTCTATGGGAAACTGTTTTTT
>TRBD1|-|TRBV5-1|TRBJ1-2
CASRSTGRHRGYTF
TGCGCCAGCAGGTCGACAGGGCGGCATAGGGGCTACACCTTC
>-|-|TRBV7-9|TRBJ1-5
CASSLDREGGQPQHF
TGTGCCAGCAGCTTAGACAGGGAGGGCGGCCAGCCCCAGCATTTT
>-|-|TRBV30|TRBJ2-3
CAWAPGDTQYF
TGTGCCTGGGCTCCCGGGGATACGCAGTATTTT
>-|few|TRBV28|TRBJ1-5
CASSPSGQPQHF
TGTGCCAGCAGTCCCAGCGGGCAGCCCCAGCATTTT
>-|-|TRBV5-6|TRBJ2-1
CASSLAGLARINEQFF
TGTGCCAGCAGCTTGGCCGGGCTAGCCCGCATCAATGAGCAGTTCTTC
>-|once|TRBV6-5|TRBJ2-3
CASRPWQADTQYF
TGTGCCAGCAGGCCTTGGCAGGCAGATACGCAGTATTTT